This record looks at one T cell receptor (beta chain) sequence and its context. A Seattle source enrolled patients during active infection and followed them longitudinally. How the authors handled the data: Using reference gene primer amplification, nucleated cell counts were estimated. The data were produced by immunoSEQ multiplex PCR, yet TCRdb's version contains in-frame clones alone and is incomplete. Clone size and the V and J calls come from that table; the DNA yielded D and trimming. The sample has about 280,000 clones; about 90% are singletons. The sample originates from a study of blood T cell repertoires in COVID-19. Study in general: PBMCs, B-cell-depleted T cells, or T cells provided the cDNA or gDNA that made up the material.

Germline V gene data show CDR1 as SGHVS and CDR2 as FNYEAQ. The ends lost 5 bases at V and 3 bases at J; junction bases unmatched: 9. This CDR3 is built from 15 residues. The sample taken for sequencing was peripheral blood. The chain joins TRBV7-6 to TRBJ2-7, with 8 bases identical to TRBD1. This receptor was obtained from a young woman with COVID-19, enrolled during active disease. The CDR3 nucleotides are TGTGCCAGCAGCGCCCGGACAGGGACGGACTACGAGCAGTACTTC. Protein: CASSARTGTDYEQYF. The whole variable domain, remainder taken from reference TRBV7-6 and TRBJ2-7, is GAGVSQSPRYKVTKRGQDVALRCDPISGHVSLYWYRQALGQGPEFLTYFNYEAQQDKSGLPNDRFSAERPEGSISTLTIQRTEQRDSAMYRCASSARTGTDYEQYFGPGTRLTVT.